What follows are 8 T cell receptor beta chains derived from one specimen sequenced in a study of TIL therapy for anti-PD-1-resistant metastatic lung cancer. The immunoSEQ assay was v3. Libraries were prepared by immunoSEQ multiplex PCR; TCRdb keeps only in-frame clonotypes and omits some of them. Of about 60,000 clones in the sample, about nine tenths were seen once. Indicated time point: pre-treatment sample, taken before nivolumab and TIL therapy. The sample in question was blood, obtained at baseline. Source of these receptors: a person between 30 and 80 years old with non-small cell lung cancer.

This sequence joins TRBV2 and TRBJ2-1; D call uncertain. The CDR3 runs 11 residues. Germline values: CDR1 SNHLY, CDR2 FYNNEI. Trimming removed 8 bases from V and 5 bases from J, with 7 bases in between. This CDR3 reads CASLRDNEQFF. The DNA of the CDR3 is TGTGCCAGCCTACGGGACAATGAGCAGTTCTTC.

The CDR3: CASSQGPIPGEQFF. The CDR3 bases are TGCGCCAGCAGCCAAGGACCGATTCCGGGGGAGCAGTTCTTC. The J gene is TRBJ2-1, the V gene TRBV4-1, with a weak D call TRBD2 (5 bases). Germline-derived CDR1 and CDR2 are MGHRA and YSYEKL. CDR3 length equals 14 residues. V gave up 1 base and J gave up 10 bases, with 14 bases separating them.

V and J are TRBV20-1 and TRBJ1-3; D uncertain. With 3 bases removed from V and 6 bases from J, the gap between germline ends came to 15 bases. The CDR3 runs 14 residues. The germline gives CDR1 DFQATT, CDR2 SNEGSKA (reference sequence). The CDR3 DNA sequence: TGCAGTGCTAGTAGGGAAGCACTGGTAAACACCATATATTTT. Protein sequence: CSASREALVNTIYF.

The genes are TRBV7-6 and TRBJ2-2; maybe TRBD2 (7 bases). Trimming left V 1 base short and J 1 base short, with 13 bases between. The length of the CDR3 is 17 residues. CDR1 is SGHVS and CDR2 is FNYEAQ in the germline V gene. CDR3 sequence reads: CASSLGRGAKNTGELFF. In DNA, the CDR3 is TGTGCCAGCAGCTTAGGACGGGGGGCGAAGAACACCGGGGAGCTGTTTTTT. Drawing the rest from reference TRBV7-6 and TRBJ2-2, the complete variable domain is GAGVSQSPRYKVTKRGQDVALRCDPISGHVSLYWYRQALGQGPEFLTYFNYEAQQDKSGLPNDRFSAERPEGSISTLTIQRTEQRDSAMYRCASSLGRGAKNTGELFFGEGSRLTVL.

The chain carries TRBV30 and TRBJ2-3; D is unclear. CDR3 length equals 11 residues. Trimming removed 2 bases at V and 6 bases at J, with 6 bases between. CDR1 is GTSNPN, CDR2 SVGIG, per germline (reference sequence). For the CDR3, the DNA is TGTGCCTGGAGTCTTCCGGATACGCAGTATTTT. Protein sequence: CAWSLPDTQYF. Combining the CDR3 with reference TRBV30 and TRBJ2-3 gives the whole variable domain SQTIHQWPATLVQPVGSPLSLECTVEGTSNPNLYWYRQAAGRGLQLLFYSVGIGQISSEVPQNLSASRPQDRQFILSSKKLLLSDSGFYLCAWSLPDTQYFGPGTRLTVL.

This clone appeared once. The DNA for the CDR3 is TGCGCCAGCAGCTTCGGACCCGGGGGAAGCAATCAGCCCCAGCATTTT. It encodes CASSFGPGGSNQPQHF. This rearrangement joins TRBV5-1 to TRBJ1-5; the D gene is possibly TRBD1 (5 bases). CDR1 and CDR2 from the germline V gene are SGHRS and YFSETQ. V lost 2 bases and J lost 1, with 13 bases in between. The CDR3 has 16 amino acids.

This chain connects TRBV30 to TRBJ2-7, with a tentative D call TRBD2 (5 bases). V gave up 1 base and J gave up 5 bases, with 12 bases separating them. CDR3 length: 13 amino acids. Germline CDR1 GTSNPN, CDR2 SVGIG (reference sequence). The DNA of the CDR3 is TGTGCCTGGAGTGACCAGGACGGGAACGAGCAGTACTTC. It encodes CAWSDQDGNEQYF. The variable domain in full, completed from reference TRBV30 and TRBJ2-7, reads SQTIHQWPATLVQPVGSPLSLECTVEGTSNPNLYWYRQAAGRGLQLLFYSVGIGQISSEVPQNLSASRPQDRQFILSSKKLLLSDSGFYLCAWSDQDGNEQYFGPGTRLTVT.

The rearrangement uses TRBV9 and TRBJ2-1, with D possibly TRBD2 on 5 matching bases. CDR3 size: 15 residues. The V end was cut by 3 bases, the J end by 2 bases, with 12 bases between. The germline V gene encodes CDR1 SGDLS and CDR2 YYNGEE. CDR3 coding DNA: TGTGCCAGCAGCGAAACAGAGGGCCCCTACAATGAGCAGTTCTTC. It codes for CASSETEGPYNEQFF.